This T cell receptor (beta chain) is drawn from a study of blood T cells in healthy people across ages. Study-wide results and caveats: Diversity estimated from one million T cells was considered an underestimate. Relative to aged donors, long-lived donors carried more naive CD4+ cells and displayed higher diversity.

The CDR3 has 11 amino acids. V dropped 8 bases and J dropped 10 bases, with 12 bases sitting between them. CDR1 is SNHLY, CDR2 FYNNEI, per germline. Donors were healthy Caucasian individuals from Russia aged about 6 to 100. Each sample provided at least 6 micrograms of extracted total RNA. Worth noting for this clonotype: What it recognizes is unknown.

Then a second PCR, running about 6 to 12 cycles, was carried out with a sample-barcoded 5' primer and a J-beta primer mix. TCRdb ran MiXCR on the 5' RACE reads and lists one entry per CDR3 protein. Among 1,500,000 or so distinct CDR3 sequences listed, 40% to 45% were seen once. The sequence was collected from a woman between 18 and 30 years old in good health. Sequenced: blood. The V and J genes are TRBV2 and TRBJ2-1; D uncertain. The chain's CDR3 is CASGSSYEQFF. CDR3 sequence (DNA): TGTGCCAGCGGGTCTTCCTACGAGCAGTTCTTC.